These 21 T cell receptor beta chains came from one sample sequenced in a study of human T cells and chemical hapten exposure. Time point of the sample: pre-sensitization, week 0. Treatment given: therapeutic diphenylcyclopropenone sensitization with weekly scalp DPC. A single record per CDR3 protein comes from TCRdb applying MiXCR to the RACE reads. The sample yields roughly 380,000 distinct CDR3 sequences, approximately 5.1% seen once. The source was whole blood, collected in connection with sensitization to the hapten diphenylcyclopropenone (DPC). These receptors originate from a woman in her forties or fifties with alopecia areata. Some clones in this sample may be carry-over from other donors' samples.

This clonotype was found many times. The chain carries TRBV28 and TRBJ2-1, with 10 nucleotides matching TRBD1. This CDR3 comprises 14 residues. Germline CDR1 and CDR2: MDHEN and SYDVKM. V gave up 6 bases and J gave up 7 bases; unmatched junction bases: 6. Here the CDR3 DNA reads TGTGCCAGCAGGACAGGGGGCGCAAGAAATGAGCAGTTCTTC. Translating gives CASRTGGARNEQFF.

This clonotype has ten or more counts. The genes are TRBV7-2 and TRBJ1-2, with D maybe TRBD1 (6 bases). CDR1 and CDR2 from the germline V gene are SGHTA and FQGNSA. The CDR3 runs to 14 residues. Trimming removed 3 bases at V and 6 bases at J, with 14 bases between. DNA of the CDR3: TGTGCCAGCAGCTTCCAGGGGACGGTGGATGGCTACACCTTC. Amino acid sequence: CASSFQGTVDGYTF.

This clonotype was observed at least ten times. The chain uses TRBV5-1 and TRBJ2-1, with 7 positions matching TRBD1. Germline V gives CDR1 SGHRS, CDR2 YFSETQ. The CDR3 sequence is 14 residues long. V lost 4 bases and J lost 5; bases outside the gene matches: 6. The CDR3 region has the DNA TGCGCCAGCAGCATAAAGACAGGGAACAATGAGCAGTTCTTC. It codes for CASSIKTGNNEQFF.

This clonotype has ten or more counts. This CDR3 is CATSDQTLSPYEQYF. The CDR3 bases are TGTGCCACCAGTGACCAGACGTTGTCCCCCTACGAGCAGTACTTC. V is TRBV24-1 and J is TRBJ2-7; D is uncertain. In germline, CDR1 is KGHDR, CDR2 SFDVKD. This CDR3 is 15 amino acids long. Trimming took 4 bases from V and 2 from J, leaving 14 bases between them.

There are many counts of this clonotype. The V gene is TRBV28, the J gene TRBJ2-7; 11 bases line up with TRBD1. Trimming at V came to 3 bases and at J to 7 bases, leaving 8 bases not matched to a gene. This CDR3 has 15 amino acids. Germline CDR1 and CDR2: MDHEN and SYDVKM. CDR3 protein: CASSFLGQGAGEQYF. The CDR3 bases are TGTGCCAGCAGTTTCTTAGGACAGGGGGCTGGGGAGCAGTACTTC.

The chain's CDR3 is CASGGHSHDNYGYTF. The CDR3 DNA reads TGTGCCAGTGGAGGCCATAGCCACGATAACTATGGCTACACCTTC. The rearrangement uses TRBV28 and TRBJ1-2, with D uncertain. The germline gives CDR1 MDHEN, CDR2 SYDVKM. V was shortened by 9 bases and J by 1 base, with 18 bases between the two germline ends. This CDR3 comprises 15 residues.

This chain's CDR3 is CSAYPGTGRGYTF. CDR3 bases: TGCAGTGCTTACCCTGGGACAGGAAGAGGCTACACCTTC. The J gene is TRBJ1-2, the V gene TRBV20-1; 8 nucleotides match TRBD1. This CDR3 region has 13 residues. Per the germline V gene, CDR1 is DFQATT and CDR2 is SNEGSKA (reference sequence). Germline trimming cut 5 bases from V and 8 bases from J; bases unmatched to any gene: 10.

This clonotype was seen repeatedly, ten times or more. The junction and the germline gene differ at one end; a read error may be behind it. The rearrangement uses TRBV6-5 and TRBJ1-1; D is ambiguous. Germline V gene lookup returns CDR1 MNHEY and CDR2 SVGAGI. The CDR3 has 11 amino acids. CDR3 in amino acids: CASSYNSEAFF. CDR3 nucleotide sequence: TGTGCCAGCAGTTACAACAGTGAAGCTTTCTTT.

The CDR3 sequence is CSGEGPGELFF. The DNA for the CDR3 is TGCAGTGGGGAGGGCCCCGGGGAGCTGTTTTTT. The rearrangement joins TRBV20-1 to TRBJ2-2; 7 bases agree with TRBD2. CDR3 length: 11 amino acids. Per germline, CDR1 DFQATT and CDR2 SNEGSKA (reference sequence). V lost 7 bases to trimming and J lost 6 bases; unmatched junction nucleotides: 2.

This clonotype was seen many times. The chain couples TRBV7-2 to TRBJ1-2; TRBD1 matches at 10 bases. Germline assignment: CDR1 SGHTA and CDR2 FQGNSA. The CDR3 covers 14 residues. With V trimmed by 5 bases and J by 7 bases, 7 bases remained unmatched. The DNA for the CDR3 is TGTGCCAGCAGCCTCCGACAGGGGGCCCGTGGCTACACCTTC. It specifies CASSLRQGARGYTF.

This clonotype has a count of ten or more. The chain links TRBV12-3 or TRBV12-4 to TRBJ2-7; the D call may be TRBD1 or TRBD2 (5 bases each). V was pared by 1 base and J by 12 bases, with 13 bases between. This CDR3 is built from 12 residues. In DNA form, the CDR3 reads TGTGCCAGCAGTTTAGGACAGTCCGCGGGGTACTTC. It translates to CASSLGQSAGYF.

This clonotype appeared a few times. The chain links TRBV27 to TRBJ2-2; tentatively, D is TRBD1 or TRBD2 (5 bases each). The CDR3 is 14 amino acids. Per germline, CDR1 MNHEY and CDR2 SMNVEV (reference sequence). Trimming took off 6 bases at V and 4 bases at J, with 12 bases between the two ends. This CDR3 reads CASSLGTLTGELFF. In DNA, the CDR3 is TGTGCCAGCAGCTTGGGGACGCTCACCGGGGAGCTGTTTTTT.

This clonotype was detected ten times or more. This sequence joins TRBV6-6 and TRBJ1-6; 7 nucleotides line up with TRBD1. Germline V gene lookup returns CDR1 MNHNY and CDR2 SVGAGI (reference sequence). This CDR3 spans 14 amino acids. V trimming: 6 bases; J trimming: 6 bases; junction bases outside the gene matches: 5. Here the CDR3 reads CASSPTGSNSPLHF. CDR3 coding DNA: TGTGCCAGCAGCCCGACAGGGAGTAATTCACCCCTCCACTTT.

This clonotype was observed many times. The rearrangement joins TRBV6-6 to TRBJ2-3, with D maybe TRBD2 (5 bases). The CDR3 consists of 13 residues. Trimming cost V 0 bases and J 6 bases, with 7 bases left between them. Germline CDR1 reads MNHNY; CDR2 reads SVGAGI (reference sequence). The CDR3 region has the DNA TGTGCCAGCAGTTACTCTACGGGGGATACGCAGTATTTT. This sequence encodes CASSYSTGDTQYF.

This clonotype was found many times. V is TRBV10-3 and J is TRBJ1-1, with D perhaps TRBD1 (5 bases). V lost 6 bases and J 1 base, leaving 9 bases between the germline ends. Germline-derived CDR1 and CDR2 are ENHRY and SYGVKD. The CDR3 consists of 13 residues. The CDR3 here is CAISSTANTEAFF. For the CDR3, the DNA is TGTGCCATCAGCTCGACAGCGAACACTGAAGCTTTCTTT.

This clonotype was seen ten or more times. This CDR3 reads CASSLIGRVEAFF. The DNA of the CDR3 is TGTGCCAGCAGTTTAATAGGGAGGGTTGAAGCTTTCTTT. The rearrangement uses TRBV12-3 or TRBV12-4 and TRBJ1-1; D is unresolved. The CDR3 covers 13 residues. V was trimmed by 2 bases and J by 7 bases, leaving 11 bases between them.

This clonotype was seen many times. This chain links TRBV6-1 with TRBJ2-1, with a tentative D call TRBD2 (6 bases). V was trimmed by 2 bases and J by 0 bases, leaving 14 bases between them. CDR1 and CDR2 (germline): MNHNS, SASEGT. The CDR3 length is 17 residues. In DNA, the CDR3 is TGTGCCAGCAGTGAATGGGGAGGACTGAGCTCCTACAATGAGCAGTTCTTC. Its translation: CASSEWGGLSSYNEQFF.

There are many counts of this clonotype. The rearrangement links TRBV29-1 to TRBJ2-7; 10 nucleotides line up with TRBD1. V gave up 0 bases and J gave up 7 bases; unmatched junction bases: 6. CDR1 and CDR2 (germline): SQVTM, ANQGSEA. The CDR3 consists of 14 residues. CDR3 loop: CSVEERGTGVEQYF. CDR3 in DNA: TGCAGCGTTGAAGAACGAGGGACAGGGGTAGAGCAGTACTTC.

This clonotype has at least ten counts. CDR3 sequence: CASSEWGRAGYTF. CDR3 DNA sequence: TGTGCCAGCAGTGAATGGGGCAGGGCTGGCTACACCTTC. V is TRBV2 and J is TRBJ1-2; maybe TRBD1 (5 bases). Germline CDR1 SNHLY, CDR2 FYNNEI. Trimming removed 2 bases at V and 7 bases at J, with 11 bases between. This CDR3 comprises 13 residues.

The V gene is TRBV9, the J gene TRBJ2-7; TRBD2 aligns across 10 bases. The CDR3 extends over 14 amino acids. Germline values: CDR1 SGDLS, CDR2 YYNGEE. With V trimmed by 3 bases and J by 3 bases, 3 bases remained unmatched. CDR3 sequence reads: CASSETSGNYEQYF. DNA of the CDR3: TGTGCCAGCAGCGAAACTAGCGGGAACTACGAGCAGTACTTC.

This chain joins TRBV4-1 and TRBJ1-5; D is uncertain. This CDR3 is built from 13 residues. Trimming left V 5 bases short and J 11 bases short, with 16 bases between. Germline V gene data show CDR1 as MGHRA and CDR2 as YSYEKL. Here the CDR3 reads CASSSSDIGAQHF. The DNA of the CDR3 is TGCGCCAGCAGCTCTTCCGACATCGGAGCCCAGCATTTT.